A selection of T cell receptor beta chains follows, all from one sample in a study of blood T cell repertoires in COVID-19. TCRdb's table, derived via immunoSEQ multiplex PCR, lists solely in-frame clones and lacks some. The sample comprises under 250,000 clones, over 65% of which are singletons, and just over 2.5% rests with the top ten. Sequencing was carried out using peripheral blood. Receptor source: a woman in her seventies with active or convalescent COVID-19. The CDR3 runs from the conserved cysteine through the conserved F or W. The D gene is left open where the match is weak. Clone sizes are given selectively: once, few, many, or a class where the clone is expanded.

cdr3_aa	cdr3_nt	clone_size	d_call	v_call	j_call
CASLGAMDTEAFF	TGCGCCAGCTTGGGAGCTATGGACACTGAAGCTTTCTTT	-	-	TRBV5-1	TRBJ1-1
CASKSGRLAGVSSYEQYF	TGTGCCAGCAAGAGTGGGCGGCTAGCGGGAGTTAGCAGCTACGAGCAGTACTTC	-	-	TRBV21-1	TRBJ2-7
CASSQDSGGRGAFF	TGTGCCAGCAGCCAGGATTCAGGGGGCCGAGGAGCTTTCTTT	-	TRBD1	TRBV3-1/TRBV3-2	TRBJ1-1
CASSSRTGSPYEQYF	TGTGCCAGTAGTTCCCGGACAGGGAGCCCCTACGAGCAGTACTTC	-	TRBD1	TRBV19	TRBJ2-7
CASSQTRVEKLFF	TGTGCCAGCAGCCAAACCAGGGTAGAAAAACTGTTTTTT	-	-	TRBV4-2	TRBJ1-4
CASTNRYEQYF	TGTGCCAGTACGAACAGGTACGAGCAGTACTTC	-	-	TRBV2	TRBJ2-7
CASSLSGIDEKLFF	TGCGCCAGCAGCTTGTCAGGGATCGACGAAAAACTGTTTTTT	-	-	TRBV5-1	TRBJ1-4
CAWSSKQGSSYEQYF	TGTGCCTGGAGCTCTAAACAGGGATCCTCCTACGAGCAGTACTTC	-	-	TRBV30	TRBJ2-7
CASSSSQLGGTQYF	TGTGCCAGCAGTTCCTCACAACTGGGGGGGACCCAGTACTTC	few	-	TRBV6-6	TRBJ2-5
CASSQVLIAGASSTDTQYF	TGTGCCAGCAGCCAAGTATTAATAGCGGGGGCTTCTAGCACAGATACGCAGTATTTT	-	TRBD2	TRBV4-2	TRBJ2-3
CASSLQAPNEKLFF	TGTGCCAGCAGCCTTCAGGCGCCTAATGAAAAACTGTTTTTT	few	-	TRBV6-6	TRBJ1-4
CASSPGQANTGELFF	TGTGCCAGTAGCCCGGGACAGGCGAACACCGGGGAGCTGTTTTTT	-	TRBD1	TRBV19	TRBJ2-2
CSVQPAGTGDTGELFF	TGCAGCGTCCAGCCAGCCGGGACAGGGGACACCGGGGAGCTGTTTTTT	-	TRBD1	TRBV29-1	TRBJ2-2
CASSSTGNSNQPQHF	TGTGCCAGCAGCTCGACAGGGAATAGCAATCAGCCCCAGCATTTT	-	TRBD1	TRBV11-2	TRBJ1-5
CASSSGTQTQYF	TGTGCCAGCAGTTCGGGGACACAGACCCAGTACTTC	-	-	TRBV7-6	TRBJ2-5
CASQGFEAFF	TGTGCCAGTCAGGGGTTTGAAGCTTTCTTT	-	-	TRBV28	TRBJ1-1
CASSLGLAPVRDEQFF	TGTGCCAGCAGCTTAGGACTAGCCCCGGTTAGAGATGAGCAGTTCTTC	-	TRBD2	TRBV7-9	TRBJ2-1
CASSESGTSGIGELFF	TGCGCCAGCAGCGAATCCGGGACTAGCGGGATCGGGGAGCTGTTTTTT	-	TRBD2	TRBV5-1	TRBJ2-2